The source of this T cell receptor (beta chain) is a study of control samples from healthy donors and cancer patients. CDR3 length: 14 amino acids. Germline assignment: CDR1 MNHNS and CDR2 SASEGT. Trimming cost V 3 bases and J 3 bases, with 9 bases left between them. TCRdb's copy holds only in-frame clones and misses some; the assay was immunoSEQ multiplex PCR. The table includes under 130,000 clones, 83% detected once. The receptor was derived from a woman in her 50s in good health. The chain recombines TRBV6-1 with TRBJ1-5; no definite D call. Sequences were obtained from blood. The DNA of the CDR3 is TGTGCCAGCAGTGAGGCCAGGATCAATCAGCCCCAGCATTTT. Translation gives CASSEARINQPQHF.